This record looks at one T cell receptor (beta chain) sequence and its context. Its antigen is still unknown. The data derive from a study of B cell selection in AIRE deficiency. The table came from immunoSEQ multiplex PCR; TCRdb's copy has only in-frame clones and leaves some out. Of roughly 18,000 clones in the sample, about 93% were seen once. The germline V gene encodes CDR1 MDHEN and CDR2 SYDVKM. This CDR3 contains 18 residues. Trimming shortened V by 5 bases and J by 0 bases, and 17 bases separated the two germline ends. Findings of the study overall: Roughly 31% of healthy-donor shared Treg TCRbeta sequences appeared in patient Tconv cells.

Sorted regulatory T cells were CD4-positive, CD25-high and CD127-low or negative. The receptor comes from a human donor in good health. The V call is TRBV28, the J call TRBJ2-6; D gene uncertain. Sequenced input: CD4+CD25+ Tregs sorted from PBMCs. CDR3 sequence reads: CASSPPAFSSSGANVLTF. CDR3 in DNA: TGTGCCAGCAGTCCCCCGGCTTTTTCCTCCTCTGGGGCCAACGTCCTGACTTTC.